One and the same sample provided the 9 T cell receptor beta chains below, sequenced in a study of cytomegalovirus exposure and HLA in healthy donors. Assay: immunoSEQ multiplex PCR; the TCRdb copy retains only in-frame clones and omits some. The data hold tens of thousands of clones, with 93% observed a single time. Sequenced material: PBMCs. The source is a woman in her thirties in good health and CMV-seronegative.

V is TRBV14 and J is TRBJ2-7; D gene ambiguous. CDR3 length: 11 residues. V was pared by 5 bases and J by 5 bases, with 7 bases between. Looked up from germline, CDR1 is SGHDN and CDR2 is FVKESK. The CDR3 loop reads CASSFLNEQYF. The CDR3 region has the DNA TGTGCCAGCAGCTTTTTAAACGAGCAGTACTTC.

The DNA of the CDR3 is TGTGCCAGCAGCTTAGCCAGGGAGGTCAATGAGCAGTTCTTC. Amino acid sequence: CASSLAREVNEQFF. This chain joins TRBV11-2 and TRBJ2-1; the D gene is possibly TRBD2 (6 bases). Trimming left V 1 base short and J 6 bases short, with 10 bases between. The germline V gene encodes CDR1 SGHAT and CDR2 FQNNGV. The CDR3 totals 14 residues. The full variable domain, in which reference TRBV11-2 and TRBJ2-1 provide the parts outside the CDR3, is EAGVAQSPRYKIIEKRQSVAFWCNPISGHATLYWYQQILGQGPKLLIQFQNNGVVDDSQLPKDRFSAERLKGVDSTLKIQPAKLEDSAVYLCASSLAREVNEQFFGPGTRLTVL.

This chain connects TRBV27 to TRBJ1-5; the D gene is possibly TRBD1 (5 bases). Trimming removed 0 bases at V and 4 bases at J, with 19 bases between. The germline gives CDR1 MNHEY, CDR2 SMNVEV (reference sequence). The CDR3 has 18 amino acids. The CDR3 nucleotides are TGTGCCAGCAGTTTATCGGGGCAGGGATGGGTAGGGAATCAGCCCCAGCATTTT. Translating gives CASSLSGQGWVGNQPQHF.

This chain joins TRBV27 and TRBJ1-6, with a possible D match to TRBD1 (6 bases). The germline V and J ends were trimmed by 5 bases and 7 bases, with 18 bases remaining between them. The CDR3 loop spans 16 amino acids. In germline, CDR1 is MNHEY, CDR2 SMNVEV (reference sequence). CDR3: CASSHSPTGRNSPLHF. CDR3 nucleotide sequence: TGTGCCAGCAGTCATTCACCGACAGGCAGGAATTCACCCCTCCACTTT.

This chain connects TRBV7-6 to TRBJ2-3; TRBD2 aligns across 8 bases. V lost 5 bases to trimming and J lost 0 bases; unmatched junction nucleotides: 7. Per the germline V gene, CDR1 is SGHVS and CDR2 is FNYEAQ. CDR3 length: 16 residues. The CDR3 protein is CASSKGSGTSTDTQYF. The CDR3 DNA reads TGTGCCAGCAGCAAGGGTAGCGGGACTAGCACAGATACGCAGTATTTT.

The chain links TRBV5-1 to TRBJ1-1; 7 bases are shared with TRBD1. J lost 7 bases, V lost 5 bases, and 14 bases had no gene match. The CDR3 length is 15 residues. Per the germline V gene, CDR1 is SGHRS and CDR2 is YFSETQ. The CDR3 DNA sequence: TGCGCCAGCAGTGGAAGACAGGGACAGACTGATGAAGCTTTCTTT. Amino acid sequence: CASSGRQGQTDEAFF.

The rearrangement links TRBV16 to TRBJ2-3, with 9 bases identical to TRBD1. The length of the CDR3 is 20 residues. Germline values: CDR1 KGHSY, CDR2 FQNENV. The V and J ends lost 1 base and 2 bases, in that order; junction bases with no gene match: 16. CDR3 loop: CASSQYLGRGTGYNTDTQYF. The CDR3 DNA reads as TGTGCCAGCAGCCAATATCTTGGTCGAGGGACAGGGTACAACACAGATACGCAGTATTTT.

The CDR3, as DNA: TGTGCCAGTACCCAAGTAGGGGGGAACACCGGGGAGCTGTTTTTT. Protein: CASTQVGGNTGELFF. The genes are TRBV19 and TRBJ2-2; TRBD1 is a possible D gene (6 bases). Germline CDR1 and CDR2: LNHDA and SQIVND (reference sequence). The CDR3 is made up of 15 amino acids. With 7 bases removed from V and 1 base from J, the gap between germline ends came to 13 bases. Supplemented by reference TRBV19 and TRBJ2-2, the full variable domain reads DGGITQSPKYLFRKEGQNVTLSCEQNLNHDAMYWYRQDPGQGLRLIYYSQIVNDFQKGDIAEGYSVSREKKESFPLTVTSAQKNPTAFYLCASTQVGGNTGELFFGEGSRLTVL.

The chain recombines TRBV7-9 with TRBJ1-5, with D hard to call. CDR1 SEHNR and CDR2 FQNEAQ come from the germline V gene (reference sequence). Trimming took 1 base from V and 8 from J, leaving 9 bases between them. The CDR3 spans 13 residues. The CDR3 DNA is TGTGCCAGCAGCTTAGGGGGAGAAAAGCCCCAGCATTTT. Encoded protein: CASSLGGEKPQHF.